One sample yielded the 10 T cell receptor beta chains listed below, sequenced in a study of blood T cell repertoires in COVID-19. The repertoire was sequenced with immunoSEQ multiplex PCR; TCRdb's copy has only in-frame clones and lacks some. The sample yields 300,000 or so clones, more than 75% seen once. Sequencing was carried out using PBMCs or T cells enriched from blood (not recorded which). These receptors all come from a woman under 30 who had recovered from COVID-19.

The J gene is TRBJ2-5, the V gene TRBV11-2; a possible D gene is TRBD2 (6 bases). Germline CDR1 SGHAT, CDR2 FQNNGV. The CDR3 length is 14 residues. V was clipped by 3 bases and J by 5 bases, with 13 bases between them. The CDR3 loop is CASSLTRAQETQYF. The CDR3 region has the DNA TGTGCCAGCAGCTTGACTAGAGCCCAGGAGACCCAGTACTTC.

This chain connects TRBV12-3 or TRBV12-4 to TRBJ1-5, with D hard to call. This CDR3 has 12 amino acids. V lost 6 bases to trimming and J lost 4 bases, with 7 bases between them. CDR3 in amino acids: CASSLDNQPQHF. Written as DNA, the CDR3 is TGTGCCAGCAGCCTAGATAATCAGCCCCAGCATTTT.

This rearrangement joins TRBV11-2 to TRBJ2-7, with TRBD1 identical over 8 bases. The CDR3 is 15 residues long. V dropped 1 base and J dropped 4; count of bases not matched to a gene: 6. Germline V CDR1 and CDR2: SGHAT, FQNNGV. The CDR3 spells CASSLVRDRLYEQYF. CDR3 nucleotides: TGTGCCAGCAGCTTAGTAAGGGACAGGCTATACGAGCAGTACTTC.

For this clone: At one of its ends the junction is not consistent with the germline gene, which may arise from a read error. The V and J genes are TRBV28 and TRBJ2-7; 8 bases map to TRBD1. Germline lookup yields CDR1 MDHEN and CDR2 SYDVKM. The CDR3 sequence is 20 residues long. The CDR3 bases are TGTGCCAGCGGTTTAATACCTGGGGACTTGGGGACAGGCGGGACCTACGAGCAGTACTTC. Protein product: CASGLIPGDLGTGGTYEQYF. The full variable domain, its missing parts supplied by reference TRBV28 and TRBJ2-7, is DVKVTQSSRYLVKRTGEKVFLECVQDMDHENMFWYRQDPGLGLRLIYFSYDVKMKEKGDIPEGYSVSREKKERFSLILESASTNQTSMYLCASGLIPGDLGTGGTYEQYFGPGTRLTVT.

V is TRBV7-8 and J is TRBJ1-5; 7 positions agree with TRBD1. CDR3 length equals 14 residues. The germline V gene has CDR1 SGHVS and CDR2 FQNEAQ. The V segment lost 5 bases and the J segment 9 bases; nucleotides outside the gene matches: 10. The CDR3, as DNA: TGTGCCAGCAGCCCGAGGGGGCAGAGTTCGCCCCAGCATTTT. This sequence encodes CASSPRGQSSPQHF.

The chain is built from TRBV12-3 or TRBV12-4 and TRBJ2-2; D not certain. Trimming stripped 7 bases from V and 2 bases from J, with 5 bases between. The CDR3 is made up of 12 amino acids. The chain's CDR3 is CASIFNTGELFF. CDR3 DNA: TGTGCCAGCATCTTTAACACCGGGGAGCTGTTTTTT.

This clone was detected only once. The V call is TRBV5-6, the J call TRBJ1-3; TRBD1 matches 9 bases. J was trimmed by 3 bases and V by 0 bases; bases with no gene match: 10. This CDR3 spans 18 amino acids. CDR1 SGHDT and CDR2 YYEEEE come from the germline V gene. CDR3: CASSLDIAQGARGNTIYF. The CDR3 DNA follows: TGTGCCAGCAGCTTGGATATCGCACAGGGGGCGCGTGGAAACACCATATATTTT.

The rearrangement links TRBV3-1 (or the pseudogene TRBV3-2) to TRBJ2-1; 10 bases map to TRBD2. The CDR3 is made up of 14 amino acids. J was trimmed by 10 bases and V by 10 bases; bases with no gene match: 13. The germline gives CDR1 LGHDT, CDR2 YNNKEL (reference sequence). CDR3 protein: CATLEGVAGGEQFF. For the CDR3, the DNA is TGTGCCACCCTGGAAGGGGTAGCGGGAGGAGAGCAGTTCTTC.

The chain combines TRBV5-8 with TRBJ2-3, with 7 positions matching TRBD1. The trim removed 0 bases at V and 2 bases at J, leaving 3 bases unmatched. The CDR3 loop spans 15 amino acids. Germline V gene lookup returns CDR1 SGHTS and CDR2 YDEGEE. The CDR3 bases are TGTGCCAGCAGCTTGGGGGGACAGCTCACAGATACGCAGTATTTT. It yields the protein CASSLGGQLTDTQYF.

The chain has TRBV4-1 and TRBJ2-1; tentatively, D is TRBD1 (5 bases). The CDR3 sequence is 14 residues long. V shed 3 bases and J shed 6 bases, with 12 bases lying between them. Germline lookup yields CDR1 MGHRA and CDR2 YSYEKL. The CDR3 reads CASSHQTGSNEQFF. CDR3 DNA: TGCGCCAGCAGCCATCAAACAGGTTCCAATGAGCAGTTCTTC.